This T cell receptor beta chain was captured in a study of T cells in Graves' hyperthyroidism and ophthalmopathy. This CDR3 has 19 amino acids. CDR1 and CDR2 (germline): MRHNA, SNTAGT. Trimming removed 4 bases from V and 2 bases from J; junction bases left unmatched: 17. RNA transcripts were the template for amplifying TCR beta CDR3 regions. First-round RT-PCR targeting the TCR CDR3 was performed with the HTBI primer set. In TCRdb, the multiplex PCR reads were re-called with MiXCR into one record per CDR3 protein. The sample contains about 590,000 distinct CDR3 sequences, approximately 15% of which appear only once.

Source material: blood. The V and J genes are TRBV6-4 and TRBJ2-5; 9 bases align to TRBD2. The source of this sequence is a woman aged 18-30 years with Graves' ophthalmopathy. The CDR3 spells CASSVPTRREGHNQETQYF. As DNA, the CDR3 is TGTGCCAGCAGTGTCCCCACGAGGCGGGAGGGCCATAATCAAGAGACCCAGTACTTC.